These T cell receptor beta chains were read from a single sample in a study of blood T cell repertoires in COVID-19. Only in-frame clones appear in the TCRdb table, and some are missing; sequencing was by immunoSEQ multiplex PCR. The sample gives some 350,000 clones, approximately 87% of which show up once; under 5.5% is in the top ten. Sequenced material: PBMCs or T cells enriched from blood (not recorded which). These receptor sequences come from a woman under 40 who had recovered from COVID-19. Both conserved end residues are part of each CDR3. A D gene is named only where the DNA matches it firmly. The size field is filled for only some rows; it gives once, few, many or a size class.

J: TRBJ2-1; size: -; V: TRBV12-3/TRBV12-4; D: TRBD2; DNA: TGTGCCAGCAGTCTTCAGCGGGGGGGCCGCTTCTTC; CDR3: CASSLQRGGRFF
J: TRBJ2-5; size: -; V: TRBV9; D: TRBD2; DNA: TGTGCCAGCAGCCCTCACGGGAGGACTAGCGGGGATCGAGAGACCCAGTACTTC; CDR3: CASSPHGRTSGDRETQYF
J: TRBJ1-2; size: -; V: TRBV6-1; D: TRBD1; DNA: TGTGCCAGCAGTGAAAAGAGGGGGGACAGGGCTTGGGGCTACACCTTC; CDR3: CASSEKRGDRAWGYTF
J: TRBJ1-2; size: -; V: TRBV7-3; D: TRBD1; DNA: TGTGCCAGCAGCTCCCAGGGACAGGGAGGATATGGCTACACCTTC; CDR3: CASSSQGQGGYGYTF
J: TRBJ1-1; size: -; V: TRBV5-4; D: TRBD1; DNA: TGTGCCAGCTCACCACGACAGGGCTACACTGAAGCTTTCTTT; CDR3: CASSPRQGYTEAFF
J: TRBJ2-1; size: -; V: TRBV19; D: -; DNA: TGTGCCTCTTACCCGACAGCCGGTCCTTACAATGAGCAGTTCTTC; CDR3: CASYPTAGPYNEQFF
J: TRBJ2-7; size: -; V: TRBV19; D: TRBD1; DNA: TGTGCCAGTAGTATATTTGGGGGGACAGGGGTGTACGAGCAGTACTTC; CDR3: CASSIFGGTGVYEQYF
J: TRBJ1-2; size: -; V: TRBV5-6; D: TRBD1; DNA: TGTGCCAGCAGCCCTGACAGGGGGATTGATGGCTACACCTTC; CDR3: CASSPDRGIDGYTF
J: TRBJ2-7; size: -; V: TRBV19; D: TRBD2; DNA: TGTGCCAGTAGCCACCCCGGGGGGGGGAACGAGCAGTACTTC; CDR3: CASSHPGGGNEQYF
J: TRBJ2-1; size: -; V: TRBV10-1; D: TRBD2; DNA: TGCGCCAGCAGGCTTTTGGGAGGGCGCCCCAACTTTCGTGAGCAGTTCTTC; CDR3: CASRLLGGRPNFREQFF
J: TRBJ1-5; size: -; V: TRBV11-2; D: -; DNA: TGTGCCAGCAGCTCCGACCAGGTGGGCTTTAACGCCCAGCATTTT; CDR3: CASSSDQVGFNAQHF
J: TRBJ1-2; size: -; V: TRBV2; D: -; DNA: TGTGCCAGCAGTGAATTAGGAACAGCATACTACACCTTC; CDR3: CASSELGTAYYTF
J: TRBJ1-1; size: -; V: TRBV6-5; D: -; DNA: TGTGCCAGCATGATACGAGTGGGGGGTGTGCATGAAGCTTTCTTT; CDR3: CASMIRVGGVHEAFF
J: TRBJ2-1; size: -; V: TRBV5-1; D: -; DNA: TGCGCCAGCAGCTTGGATCAGTTGATCAGTTACAATGAGCAGTTCTTC; CDR3: CASSLDQLISYNEQFF
J: TRBJ2-7; size: -; V: TRBV19; D: -; DNA: TGTGCCAGTAGTGTGCAGGGGAATACCTACGAGCAGTACTTC; CDR3: CASSVQGNTYEQYF
J: TRBJ2-4; size: -; V: TRBV6-5; D: -; DNA: TGTGCCAGCGGGGGGTCGGCCAAAAACATTCAGTACTTC; CDR3: CASGGSAKNIQYF
J: TRBJ2-7; size: once; V: TRBV27; D: TRBD2; DNA: TGTGCCAGCAGTTCGCACTCTAGCGGACCCTACTACGAGCAGTACTTC; CDR3: CASSSHSSGPYYEQYF
J: TRBJ1-5; size: once; V: TRBV6-2/TRBV6-3; D: -; DNA: TGTGCCAGCAGTAGGGGACTAGGGTTGGGCGGATCTAGCAATCAGCCCCAGCATTTT; CDR3: CASSRGLGLGGSSNQPQHF
J: TRBJ1-2; size: -; V: TRBV19; D: -; DNA: TGTGCCAGTAGTACCCGCCGGGACACCGATGGCTACACCTTC; CDR3: CASSTRRDTDGYTF
J: TRBJ2-5; size: -; V: TRBV10-3; D: TRBD2; DNA: TGTGCCATTGGGACTAGCCAAGAGACCCAGTACTTC; CDR3: CAIGTSQETQYF
J: TRBJ1-1; size: -; V: TRBV6-2/TRBV6-3; D: -; DNA: TGTGCCAGCAGTTACTCGCCCGGATGGGCCACTGAAGCTTTCTTT; CDR3: CASSYSPGWATEAFF
J: TRBJ1-1; size: -; V: TRBV2; D: -; DNA: TGTGCCGGAGGACAGACGAACACTGAAGCTTTCTTT; CDR3: CAGGQTNTEAFF
J: TRBJ1-5; size: -; V: TRBV28; D: -; DNA: TGTGCCAGCAGTTCACGGGGGAGCGGTCAGCCCCAGCATTTT; CDR3: CASSSRGSGQPQHF
J: TRBJ2-3; size: -; V: TRBV5-1; D: TRBD2; DNA: TGCGCCAGCAGCTCTAGCGGGACCCCCTACTTCACAGATACGCAGTATTTT; CDR3: CASSSSGTPYFTDTQYF
J: TRBJ1-5; size: -; V: TRBV6-5; D: -; DNA: TGTGCCAGCTCCAGGGGAATAAATCAGCCCCAGCATTTT; CDR3: CASSRGINQPQHF
J: TRBJ1-6; size: -; V: TRBV28; D: TRBD1; DNA: TGTGCCAGCAGTCCTTCCCGGACAGGTGGAACACCCCTCCACTTT; CDR3: CASSPSRTGGTPLHF
J: TRBJ1-2; size: -; V: TRBV3-1/TRBV3-2; D: TRBD1; DNA: TGTGCCAGCAGCCATACCGGACAGGCCGGGCCTGGCTACACCTTC; CDR3: CASSHTGQAGPGYTF
J: TRBJ1-4; size: -; V: TRBV5-1; D: TRBD1; DNA: TGCGCCAGCCGTTGGACAGGGGTACGAGGTGAAAAACTGTTTTTT; CDR3: CASRWTGVRGEKLFF
J: TRBJ1-2; size: -; V: TRBV18; D: TRBD1; DNA: TGTGCCAGCTCACCCCAAAGGGACAGTAACTATGGCTACACCTTC; CDR3: CASSPQRDSNYGYTF
J: TRBJ2-6; size: -; V: TRBV27; D: TRBD1; DNA: TGTGCCAGCAGTCCCCCATGGCAGGGGGCTACTGGGGCCAACGTCCTGACTTTC; CDR3: CASSPPWQGATGANVLTF
J: TRBJ2-7; size: -; V: TRBV7-9; D: -; DNA: TGTGCCAGCAGCCCTGTTCAGGGTGAGGCCGAGCAGTACTTC; CDR3: CASSPVQGEAEQYF
J: TRBJ1-5; size: -; V: TRBV6-2/TRBV6-3; D: TRBD1; DNA: TGTGCCAGCAGCCGCAGGGGGTATAGCAATCAGCCCCAGCATTTT; CDR3: CASSRRGYSNQPQHF
J: TRBJ2-7; size: -; V: TRBV6-5; D: -; DNA: TGTGCCAGCAGCCTCATACAGTATCCTTCCTACGAGCAGTACTTC; CDR3: CASSLIQYPSYEQYF
J: TRBJ1-5; size: -; V: TRBV12-2; D: -; DNA: TGTGCAAGTCGCTGCGGAGGGTCAGTTGGGCCCCAGCATTTT; CDR3: CASRCGGSVGPQHF
J: TRBJ1-1; size: -; V: TRBV5-4; D: -; DNA: TGTGCCAGCAGCTTGTTGCTGGCCCCGAACACTGAAGCTTTCTTT; CDR3: CASSLLLAPNTEAFF
J: TRBJ1-1; size: -; V: TRBV18; D: -; DNA: TGTGCCAGCTCACCGGGACTGCCAGGTACGGGCACTGAAGCTTTCTTT; CDR3: CASSPGLPGTGTEAFF
J: TRBJ1-2; size: -; V: TRBV2; D: TRBD1; DNA: TGTGCCAGCAGCCGACAGGGTAGCTATGGCTACACCTTC; CDR3: CASSRQGSYGYTF
J: TRBJ1-6; size: -; V: TRBV27; D: -; DNA: TGTGCCAGCAGTTTATTTGGGAGCAATAATTCACCCCTCCACTTT; CDR3: CASSLFGSNNSPLHF
J: TRBJ2-3; size: -; V: TRBV4-3; D: TRBD2; DNA: TGCGCCAGCAGCCATTCCGCCGCCCACGGGGGGGGACTAGCGGGGGTTACAGATACGCAGTATTTT; CDR3: CASSHSAAHGGGLAGVTDTQYF
J: TRBJ1-6; size: -; V: TRBV5-6; D: -; DNA: TGTGCCAGCAGCTTGGGAACGAGGAGCTCCTATAATTCACCCCTCCACTTT; CDR3: CASSLGTRSSYNSPLHF
J: TRBJ1-1; size: -; V: TRBV4-1; D: -; DNA: TGCGCCAGCAGCCAAGGTATCTCGGGAGCTTGGGACACTGAAGCTTTCTTT; CDR3: CASSQGISGAWDTEAFF
J: TRBJ1-2; size: -; V: TRBV5-1; D: TRBD1; DNA: TGCGCCAGCAGCTCCGGACAGGGTAACTATGGCTACACCTTC; CDR3: CASSSGQGNYGYTF
J: TRBJ2-1; size: -; V: TRBV5-5; D: -; DNA: TGTGCCAGCAGCTTGGGGGCAGGGCCCTACAATGAGCAGTTCTTC; CDR3: CASSLGAGPYNEQFF
J: TRBJ1-5; size: -; V: TRBV18; D: -; DNA: TGTGCCAGCTCACTTCTATTTGATAGCAATCAGCCCCAGCATTTT; CDR3: CASSLLFDSNQPQHF
J: TRBJ1-2; size: -; V: TRBV5-4; D: -; DNA: TGTGCCAGCAGCTTGCCCCGCCAGTCCCCCTATGGCTACACCTTC; CDR3: CASSLPRQSPYGYTF
J: TRBJ1-5; size: -; V: TRBV25-1; D: -; DNA: TGTGCCAGCGGTCCCCCGGGGAACAATCAGCCCCAGCATTTT; CDR3: CASGPPGNNQPQHF
J: TRBJ2-5; size: -; V: TRBV9; D: TRBD2; DNA: TGTGCCAGCAGCGTAGGGACTAGGGCGCCCGGGGAGACCCAGTACTTC; CDR3: CASSVGTRAPGETQYF
J: TRBJ1-4; size: -; V: TRBV2; D: -; DNA: TGTGCCAGCAGTATCAGGCGTGCAACTAATGAAAAACTGTTTTTT; CDR3: CASSIRRATNEKLFF
J: TRBJ1-5; size: -; V: TRBV19; D: -; DNA: TGTGCCAGTAGTATTACGGCAGGGGATCAGCCCCAGCATTTT; CDR3: CASSITAGDQPQHF
J: TRBJ1-1; size: -; V: TRBV5-5; D: -; DNA: TGTGCCAGCAGTCACCTTGACAGACCGAACACTGAAGCTTTCTTT; CDR3: CASSHLDRPNTEAFF
J: TRBJ1-6; size: -; V: TRBV10-1; D: -; DNA: TGCGCCAGCAGTGAGTCACTGGGGTCGGGATCACCCCTCCACTTT; CDR3: CASSESLGSGSPLHF
J: TRBJ2-2; size: -; V: TRBV12-5; D: TRBD2; DNA: TGTGCTAGTGGTTTAAGGCTAGCGGGGTACACCGGGGAGCTGTTTTTT; CDR3: CASGLRLAGYTGELFF
J: TRBJ1-2; size: -; V: TRBV15; D: TRBD1; DNA: TGTGCCACCAGCAGAGATACAGCTATAGGGACAGTTTTTAACTATGGCTACACCTTC; CDR3: CATSRDTAIGTVFNYGYTF
J: TRBJ2-7; size: -; V: TRBV28; D: TRBD2; DNA: TGTGCCAGCAGGAGGACTAGCGGGGGGACCCGATTTCGCTACGAGCAGTACTTC; CDR3: CASRRTSGGTRFRYEQYF